The rows below give T cell receptor beta chains drawn from one sample of a study of CD8 T cells in ankylosing spondylitis. MiXCR, run by TCRdb on the 5' RACE reads, gives a single entry per CDR3 protein. The repertoire has about 130,000 distinct CDR3 sequences, about 6.5% of them found once; the top ten carry 12%. Input material: blood, either unsorted or a sorted T cell fraction (not recorded which). These receptors originate from a male donor with ankylosing spondylitis or in good health (not recorded which). The CDR3 runs from the conserved cysteine through the conserved F or W. Fields, in order: CDR3 protein, CDR3 DNA, J gene, D gene, clone size, CDR3 length, V gene. A D gene is named only where the DNA matches it firmly. Clone sizes are given selectively: once, few, many, or a class where the clone is expanded.

CDR3: CASSLERLNYGYTF; DNA: TGTGCCAGCAGCTTGGAAAGGTTGAACTATGGCTACACCTTC; J: TRBJ1-2; D: .; size: many; length: 14; V: TRBV5-6
CDR3: CASSMAGAADTEAFF; DNA: TGTGCCAGCAGTATGGCCGGGGCCGCCGACACTGAAGCTTTCTTT; J: TRBJ1-1; D: .; size: many; length: 15; V: TRBV5-6
CDR3: CSVTRDRGYEQYF; DNA: TGCAGCGTTACCCGGGACAGGGGTTACGAGCAGTACTTC; J: TRBJ2-7; D: TRBD1; size: many; length: 13; V: TRBV29-1
CDR3: CASSLGQGNEKLFF; DNA: TGCGCCAGCAGCTTGGGACAGGGGAATGAAAAACTGTTTTTT; J: TRBJ1-4; D: TRBD1; size: many; length: 14; V: TRBV5-1
CDR3: CAISAVAGGNTGELFF; DNA: TGTGCCATCAGTGCTGTAGCGGGGGGCAACACCGGGGAGCTGTTTTTT; J: TRBJ2-2; D: TRBD2; size: many; length: 16; V: TRBV10-3
CDR3: CASSAGANYEQYF; DNA: TGCGCCAGCAGCGCGGGGGCCAACTACGAGCAGTACTTC; J: TRBJ2-7; D: .; size: many; length: 13; V: TRBV5-1
CDR3: CASSLGENTGELFF; DNA: TGTGCCAGCAGCTTAGGGGAAAACACCGGGGAGCTGTTTTTT; J: TRBJ2-2; D: .; size: many; length: 14; V: TRBV11-3
CDR3: CASSPTPLGRIGAGELFF; DNA: TGTGCCAGCAGCCCAACCCCCCTAGGGAGGATTGGAGCCGGGGAGCTGTTTTTT; J: TRBJ2-2; D: .; size: many; length: 18; V: TRBV11-2
CDR3: CASSLSGWGYEQYF; DNA: TGTGCCAGCAGTTTAAGCGGTTGGGGGTACGAGCAGTACTTC; J: TRBJ2-7; D: .; size: many; length: 14; V: TRBV12-3/TRBV12-4
CDR3: CSVGIGDSYEQYF; DNA: TGCAGCGTTGGTATAGGAGACTCCTACGAGCAGTACTTC; J: TRBJ2-7; D: .; size: many; length: 13; V: TRBV29-1
CDR3: CSAAGTMNTEAFF; DNA: TGCAGTGCGGCCGGGACAATGAACACTGAAGCTTTCTTT; J: TRBJ1-1; D: .; size: many; length: 13; V: TRBV20-1
CDR3: CASSYQGIYEQYF; DNA: TGTGCCAGCAGTTATCAGGGGATCTACGAGCAGTACTTC; J: TRBJ2-7; D: .; size: many; length: 13; V: TRBV6-2/TRBV6-3
CDR3: CASSFPGGRDEQFF; DNA: TGTGCCAGCAGCTTCCCAGGGGGTAGGGATGAGCAGTTCTTC; J: TRBJ2-1; D: TRBD1; size: many; length: 14; V: TRBV7-6
CDR3: CASSSSRHQPQHF; DNA: TGTGCCAGCAGCTCATCCAGGCATCAGCCCCAGCATTTT; J: TRBJ1-5; D: .; size: many; length: 13; V: TRBV6-1
CDR3: CATKLGPTDTQYF; DNA: TGTGCCACGAAGCTTGGACCGACAGATACGCAGTATTTT; J: TRBJ2-3; D: .; size: many; length: 13; V: TRBV7-2
CDR3: CAIKSGTGGVQETQYF; DNA: TGTGCCATCAAATCTGGGACAGGGGGCGTCCAAGAGACCCAGTACTTC; J: TRBJ2-5; D: TRBD1; size: many; length: 16; V: TRBV10-3
CDR3: CASSFPTGLVQFVQPQHF; DNA: TGTGCCAGCAGTTTCCCGACAGGGCTCGTACAGTTCGTTCAGCCCCAGCATTTT; J: TRBJ1-5; D: TRBD1; size: many; length: 18; V: TRBV11-1
CDR3: CATCRLADSYEQYF; DNA: TGTGCCACTTGTAGACTAGCGGACTCCTACGAGCAGTACTTC; J: TRBJ2-7; D: TRBD2; size: many; length: 14; V: TRBV10-3
CDR3: CASSFPGSNEQFF; DNA: TGTGCCAGCAGTTTCCCGGGGAGCAATGAGCAGTTCTTC; J: TRBJ2-1; D: .; size: many; length: 13; V: TRBV12-3/TRBV12-4
CDR3: CSALQGGGNQPQHF; DNA: TGCAGTGCGCTACAGGGTGGTGGCAATCAGCCCCAGCATTTT; J: TRBJ1-5; D: .; size: many; length: 14; V: TRBV20-1
CDR3: CASSFWPPQGPNYGYTF; DNA: TGTGCCAGCAGTTTTTGGCCCCCGCAGGGGCCCAACTATGGCTACACCTTC; J: TRBJ1-2; D: .; size: many; length: 17; V: TRBV27
CDR3: CASSPGTGFDYGYTF; DNA: TGTGCCAGCAGCCCTGGGACAGGGTTCGACTATGGCTACACCTTC; J: TRBJ1-2; D: TRBD1; size: many; length: 15; V: TRBV5-4
CDR3: CSARDPWDVYGYTF; DNA: TGCAGTGCTAGGGATCCGTGGGACGTCTATGGCTACACCTTC; J: TRBJ1-2; D: .; size: many; length: 14; V: TRBV20-1
CDR3: CASCKALYPASGSYEQYF; DNA: TGTGCCAGCTGCAAAGCGCTCTACCCGGCTAGCGGGAGCTACGAGCAGTACTTC; J: TRBJ2-7; D: TRBD2; size: .; length: 18; V: TRBV3-1
CDR3: CASSPGQNNEKLFF; DNA: TGTGCCAGCAGCCCGGGACAGAATAATGAAAAACTGTTTTTT; J: TRBJ1-4; D: TRBD1; size: many; length: 14; V: TRBV12-3/TRBV12-4
CDR3: CASSYSQSEKLFF; DNA: TGTGCCAGCAGTTACTCGCAGAGTGAAAAACTGTTTTTT; J: TRBJ1-4; D: .; size: many; length: 13; V: TRBV6-5
CDR3: CASSPPGTGGNEKLFF; DNA: TGTGCCAGCAGTCCTCCTGGGACAGGGGGAAATGAAAAACTGTTTTTT; J: TRBJ1-4; D: TRBD1; size: many; length: 16; V: TRBV25-1
CDR3: CASRDQGHEQFF; DNA: TGTGCCAGCAGAGATCAGGGCCATGAGCAGTTCTTC; J: TRBJ2-1; D: .; size: many; length: 12; V: TRBV12-3/TRBV12-4
CDR3: CATGTSGQETQYF; DNA: TGTGCCACCGGGACTAGCGGACAAGAGACCCAGTACTTC; J: TRBJ2-5; D: TRBD2; size: many; length: 13; V: TRBV10-3
CDR3: CSATLYNYGYTF; DNA: TGCAGTGCTACCCTTTATAACTATGGCTACACCTTC; J: TRBJ1-2; D: .; size: many; length: 12; V: TRBV20-1
CDR3: CASSLRAVTSGTGELFF; DNA: TGTGCCAGCAGTTTAAGGGCCGTGACTAGCGGCACCGGGGAGCTGTTTTTT; J: TRBJ2-2; D: TRBD2; size: many; length: 17; V: TRBV12-3/TRBV12-4
CDR3: CASRASGKDEQFF; DNA: TGTGCCAGCAGGGCTAGCGGGAAGGATGAGCAGTTCTTC; J: TRBJ2-1; D: TRBD2; size: many; length: 13; V: TRBV3-1
CDR3: CAISERTGGDTQYF; DNA: TGTGCCATCAGTGAGCGGACAGGGGGGGATACGCAGTATTTT; J: TRBJ2-3; D: TRBD1; size: many; length: 14; V: TRBV10-3
CDR3: CASYGQGAYEQYF; DNA: TGTGCCAGCTATGGACAGGGGGCCTACGAGCAGTACTTC; J: TRBJ2-7; D: TRBD1; size: many; length: 13; V: TRBV6-6
CDR3: CASSLEAGVEGYTF; DNA: TGCGCCAGCAGCTTGGAAGCAGGTGTAGAAGGCTACACCTTC; J: TRBJ1-2; D: .; size: many; length: 14; V: TRBV5-1
CDR3: CASSLNGAPGGEQFF; DNA: TGTGCCAGCAGCCTTAACGGGGCTCCCGGTGGTGAGCAGTTCTTC; J: TRBJ2-1; D: .; size: many; length: 15; V: TRBV11-2
CDR3: CASTYLSRELFF; DNA: TGTGCCAGCACCTACCTATCTAGGGAGCTGTTTTTT; J: TRBJ2-2; D: .; size: many; length: 12; V: TRBV7-2
CDR3: CASSLGANSPLHF; DNA: TGTGCCAGCAGTTTAGGGGCCAATTCACCCCTCCACTTT; J: TRBJ1-6; D: .; size: many; length: 13; V: TRBV12-3/TRBV12-4
CDR3: CASSQGTADTQYF; DNA: TGTGCCAGCTCACAGGGGACTGCAGATACGCAGTATTTT; J: TRBJ2-3; D: .; size: many; length: 13; V: TRBV18
CDR3: CASSQDETGFTQYF; DNA: TGCGCCAGCAGCCAAGATGAGACAGGTTTTACGCAGTATTTT; J: TRBJ2-3; D: .; size: many; length: 14; V: TRBV4-3
CDR3: CASVGGRGDGLNTEAFF; DNA: TGTGCCAGCGTAGGGGGGAGGGGCGACGGTCTGAACACTGAAGCTTTCTTT; J: TRBJ1-1; D: .; size: many; length: 17; V: TRBV27
CDR3: CASSPMDRGRYEQYF; DNA: TGTGCCAGCAGTCCTATGGACAGGGGACGCTACGAGCAGTACTTC; J: TRBJ2-7; D: TRBD1; size: many; length: 15; V: TRBV12-3/TRBV12-4
CDR3: CASRGTGQNQPQHF; DNA: TGTGCCAGCAGGGGGACAGGGCAAAATCAGCCCCAGCATTTT; J: TRBJ1-5; D: TRBD1; size: many; length: 14; V: TRBV12-3/TRBV12-4
CDR3: CSARAERGAGELFF; DNA: TGCAGTGCTAGAGCGGAAAGGGGCGCCGGGGAGCTGTTTTTT; J: TRBJ2-2; D: .; size: many; length: 14; V: TRBV20-1
CDR3: CASSPSPGTVVF; DNA: TGTGCCAGCAGCCCCTCACCCGGGACAGTAGTTTTT; J: TRBJ2-3; D: TRBD1; size: many; length: 12; V: TRBV5-6
CDR3: CASSLSTSGGTGELFF; DNA: TGTGCCAGCAGCTTGTCGACTAGCGGAGGCACCGGGGAGCTGTTTTTT; J: TRBJ2-2; D: TRBD2; size: many; length: 16; V: TRBV7-3
CDR3: CSAVSGATEQFF; DNA: TGCAGTGCGGTGAGCGGCGCAACGGAGCAGTTCTTC; J: TRBJ2-1; D: .; size: many; length: 12; V: TRBV20-1
CDR3: CSVSRTRSSTGELFF; DNA: TGCAGCGTTTCACGGACACGCTCGAGCACCGGGGAGCTGTTTTTT; J: TRBJ2-2; D: .; size: many; length: 15; V: TRBV29-1
CDR3: CASSFGQDEQYF; DNA: TGTGCCAGCAGCTTTGGCCAGGACGAGCAGTACTTC; J: TRBJ2-7; D: .; size: many; length: 12; V: TRBV7-9
CDR3: CASSYSGGFEQFF; DNA: TGTGCCAGCAGTTACTCGGGGGGGTTTGAGCAGTTCTTC; J: TRBJ2-1; D: TRBD2; size: many; length: 13; V: TRBV6-5
CDR3: CASSVGPDTEAFF; DNA: TGTGCCAGCAGCGTAGGGCCAGACACTGAAGCTTTCTTT; J: TRBJ1-1; D: .; size: many; length: 13; V: TRBV9
CDR3: CASSLRPRGNTGELFF; DNA: TGTGCCAGCAGCCTAAGGCCGCGGGGGAACACCGGGGAGCTGTTTTTT; J: TRBJ2-2; D: .; size: many; length: 16; V: TRBV7-2
CDR3: CASSDTSGSYEQYF; DNA: TGCGCCAGCAGCGATACTAGCGGGTCCTACGAGCAGTACTTC; J: TRBJ2-7; D: TRBD2; size: many; length: 14; V: TRBV5-1
CDR3: CASSLTGTGELFF; DNA: TGTGCCAGCAGCTTAACAGGCACCGGGGAGCTGTTTTTT; J: TRBJ2-2; D: .; size: many; length: 13; V: TRBV7-2
CDR3: CASSQEEPVQGAGGYTF; DNA: TGCGCCAGCAGCCAAGAAGAACCCGTACAGGGGGCGGGTGGCTACACCTTC; J: TRBJ1-2; D: TRBD1; size: few; length: 17; V: TRBV4-3
CDR3: CSVGQDTQYF; DNA: TGCAGCGTTGGACAGGATACGCAGTATTTT; J: TRBJ2-3; D: .; size: many; length: 10; V: TRBV29-1
CDR3: CASSYAGGATEAIF; DNA: TGTGCCAGCAGTTACGCGGGGGGCGCCACTGAAGCTATCTTT; J: TRBJ1-1; D: .; size: many; length: 14; V: TRBV6-5
CDR3: CASRREGAYEQYF; DNA: TGTGCCAGCCGGAGGGAGGGGGCATACGAGCAGTACTTC; J: TRBJ2-7; D: .; size: few; length: 13; V: TRBV2
CDR3: CASSPRGVKWSTDTQYF; DNA: TGTGCCAGCAGCCCCCGCGGGGTTAAGTGGAGCACAGATACGCAGTATTTT; J: TRBJ2-3; D: .; size: many; length: 17; V: TRBV12-3/TRBV12-4
CDR3: CASSRTSVTGELFF; DNA: TGTGCCAGCAGTCGGACTAGTGTCACCGGGGAGCTGTTTTTT; J: TRBJ2-2; D: TRBD2; size: many; length: 14; V: TRBV7-3